The next 30 T cell receptor beta chains were all read from a single sample in a study of blood T cell repertoires in COVID-19. The protocol was immunoSEQ multiplex PCR, while the TCRdb copy is restricted to in-frame clones and leaves out a portion. Among approximately 250,000 clones listed, around 89% were seen once. Specimen: PBMCs or T cells enriched from blood (not recorded which). The receptors here all came from a woman in her twenties or thirties who had recovered from COVID-19.

The V gene is TRBV4-2, the J gene TRBJ2-7, with D unresolved. V was clipped by 0 bases and J by 0 bases, with 6 bases between them. Germline CDR1 and CDR2: LGHNA and YNFKEQ. The CDR3 sequence is 14 residues long. CDR3: CASSQDGPSYEQYF. In DNA form, the CDR3 reads TGTGCCAGCAGCCAAGATGGGCCCTCCTACGAGCAGTACTTC.

This clone was found once. The V and J genes are TRBV2 and TRBJ2-3, with TRBD2 matching 7 bases. Germline assignment: CDR1 SNHLY and CDR2 FYNNEI. CDR3 length: 14 amino acids. CDR3 region: CGGASGRSTDTQYF. CDR3 coding DNA: TGTGGAGGGGCTAGCGGACGTAGCACAGATACGCAGTATTTT.

V usage is TRBV7-9 and J usage is TRBJ1-1, with 9 bases fitting TRBD1. The CDR3 contains 17 residues. Per the germline V gene, CDR1 is SEHNR and CDR2 is FQNEAQ (reference sequence). The J segment lost 0 bases and the V segment lost 5 bases, leaving 10 bases of the junction unmatched. In DNA, the CDR3 is TGTGCCAGCAGCCTAGGGACAGGGTTTTTAGTGAACACTGAAGCTTTCTTT. Translating it yields CASSLGTGFLVNTEAFF.

The chain has TRBV5-4 and TRBJ2-1; TRBD1 matches at 7 bases. J was trimmed by 3 bases and V by 0 bases; bases with no gene match: 3. CDR1 and CDR2 from the germline V gene are SGHNT and YYREEE (reference sequence). This CDR3 is built from 15 residues. The CDR3 DNA reads TGTGCCAGCAGCTTGGACAGGGGAATCTACAATGAGCAGTTCTTC. Its protein product is CASSLDRGIYNEQFF.

V and J are TRBV9 and TRBJ2-1, with 10 bases that match TRBD2. Unmatched junction bases numbered 5, after V lost 0 bases and J lost 8 bases. Germline V lookup: CDR1 SGDLS, CDR2 YYNGEE. The CDR3 loop spans 15 amino acids. The CDR3 DNA is TGTGCCAGCAGCGTAGTCGCTAGCGGGAGCCATGAGCAGTTCTTC. Protein: CASSVVASGSHEQFF.

The chain combines TRBV28 with TRBJ1-5; D is undetermined. The CDR3 sequence is 13 residues long. V was clipped by 6 bases and J by 5 bases, with 11 bases between them. Germline lookup yields CDR1 MDHEN and CDR2 SYDVKM. The CDR3 DNA reads TGTGCCAGCAGACCGAGCGGGGATCAGCCCCAGCATTTT. Translating gives CASRPSGDQPQHF.

The V call is TRBV6-1, the J call TRBJ1-5, with a tentative D call TRBD1 (6 bases). The CDR3 is 15 amino acids. Germline values: CDR1 MNHNS, CDR2 SASEGT. V lost 3 bases to trimming and J lost 7 bases, with 16 bases between them. CDR3 amino acids: CASSDRGGFIQPQHF. CDR3 nucleotide sequence: TGTGCCAGCAGTGACCGAGGGGGTTTCATACAGCCCCAGCATTTT.

This chain uses TRBV9 with TRBJ2-1, with TRBD1 as a possible D gene (6 bases). In germline, CDR1 is SGDLS, CDR2 YYNGEE. The CDR3 is 15 residues long. Trimming shortened V by 2 bases and J by 3 bases, and 12 bases separated the two germline ends. CDR3 nucleotides: TGTGCCAGCAGCGTGGGCGCAGGGGTCTACAATGAGCAGTTCTTC. It specifies CASSVGAGVYNEQFF.

This clone was detected only a few times. The CDR3 region has the DNA TGTGCCAGCAGTTTACTCCCCGGAGAACCACTCCCCTACGAGCAGTACTTC. It yields the protein CASSLLPGEPLPYEQYF. The V gene is TRBV28, the J gene TRBJ2-7; no clear D gene. V lost 2 bases to trimming and J lost 2 bases, with 19 bases between them. The CDR3 length is 17 residues. The germline gives CDR1 MDHEN, CDR2 SYDVKM.

The gene calls are TRBV11-2 and TRBJ1-6; D is unclear. The CDR3 has 14 amino acids. V lost 8 bases and J 9 bases, leaving 17 bases between the germline ends. From germline, CDR1 is SGHAT and CDR2 FQNNGV. In nucleotides, the CDR3 is TGTGCCAGCGCCAACCGGGGATCTAGTTCACCCCTCCACTTT. Translation: CASANRGSSSPLHF.

On this clone itself: Other nucleotide sequences from this sample produce the same CDR3. The chain employs TRBV7-2 and TRBJ1-5; no reliable D call. Between the trimmed V and J ends, which lost 5 bases and 4 bases, there was a span of 9 bases. The CDR3 sequence is 13 residues long. CDR1 and CDR2 (germline): SGHTA, FQGNSA. This CDR3 is CASSEELNQPQHF. The CDR3 nucleotides are TGTGCCAGCAGCGAAGAGTTAAATCAGCCCCAGCATTTT.

A few counts support this clone. The CDR3 nucleotides read TGTGCCAGCAGTCCCGACAGGGGGCTTGAAGCTTTCTTT. Translated: CASSPDRGLEAFF. The V gene is TRBV2, the J gene TRBJ1-1; 10 nucleotides align to TRBD1. The CDR3 runs to 13 residues. The V gene's germline CDR1 is SNHLY and CDR2 FYNNEI. The J segment lost 7 bases and the V segment lost 5 bases, leaving 4 bases of the junction unmatched.

This chain links TRBV28 with TRBJ1-2; 12 positions agree with TRBD1. The ends lost 6 bases at V and 8 bases at J; junction bases unmatched: 13. CDR3 size: 16 residues. Germline-derived CDR1 and CDR2 are MDHEN and SYDVKM. DNA of the CDR3: TGTGCCAGCAGCCCGCCCCCGGGACAGGGGGCGTGGGGCTACACCTTC. As protein: CASSPPPGQGAWGYTF.

This clone was detected only once. The chain carries TRBV15 and TRBJ1-2; D may be TRBD1 (6 bases). The CDR3 totals 15 residues. V was pared by 1 base and J by 5 bases, with 14 bases between. Germline assignment: CDR1 LNHNV and CDR2 YYDKDF (reference sequence). CDR3 nucleotide sequence: TGTGCCACCAGCAGAGGTTCGTACAGGGAATATGGCTACACCTTC. It yields the protein CATSRGSYREYGYTF.

V usage is TRBV6-2 or TRBV6-3 and J usage is TRBJ1-5; possibly TRBD1 for D (6 bases). V was cut by 0 bases and J by 0 bases, with 15 bases left in between. CDR1 and CDR2 (germline): MNHEY, SVGEGT. The CDR3 extends over 18 amino acids. The CDR3 DNA reads TGTGCCAGCAGTTACTCAGGGCCAGGGGAGAATAGCAATCAGCCCCAGCATTTT. Protein sequence: CASSYSGPGENSNQPQHF.

The rearrangement links TRBV5-8 to TRBJ2-7; D is possibly TRBD1 (6 bases). The CDR3 length is 12 residues. The germline V gene encodes CDR1 SGHTS and CDR2 YDEGEE. The V end was cut by 5 bases, the J end by 6 bases, with 12 bases between. This CDR3 is CASRLRGGEQYF. Here the CDR3 DNA reads TGTGCCAGCAGACTCAGGGGCGGCGAGCAGTACTTC.

This clone was counted between two and nine times. This chain links TRBV4-3 with TRBJ2-7; possibly TRBD1 for D (5 bases). The CDR3 loop spans 22 amino acids. Germline CDR1 is LGHNA and CDR2 is YSLEER. V was cut by 1 base and J by 0 bases, with 31 bases left in between. Here the CDR3 reads CASSQGPKDFRVAGPSSYEQYF. CDR3 bases: TGCGCCAGCAGCCAAGGGCCCAAGGATTTCAGGGTAGCAGGTCCAAGCTCCTACGAGCAGTACTTC.

This chain joins TRBV7-9 and TRBJ2-1; TRBD2 agrees at 7 bases. Germline loops: CDR1 SEHNR, CDR2 FQNEAQ (reference sequence). Unmatched junction bases numbered 9, after V lost 7 bases and J lost 6 bases. The CDR3 covers 14 residues. CDR3 region: CASIVGGNSNEQFF. CDR3 in DNA: TGTGCCAGCATCGTCGGGGGGAATAGCAATGAGCAGTTCTTC.

This clone was counted a single time. This chain joins TRBV4-1 and TRBJ1-2; 9 nucleotides match TRBD1. Germline V gene sequence: CDR1 MGHRA, CDR2 YSYEKL. V was pared by 0 bases and J by 9 bases, with 8 bases of the junction left unmatched. The CDR3 totals 15 residues. In DNA, the CDR3 is TGCGCCAGCAGCCAAGACCCACAGGGGGCTTGGAGCTACACCTTC. Translating gives CASSQDPQGAWSYTF.

The chain uses TRBV28 and TRBJ2-1, with 11 bases that match TRBD2. In germline, CDR1 is MDHEN, CDR2 SYDVKM. Germline trimming cut 7 bases from V and 4 bases from J; bases unmatched to any gene: 9. The CDR3 consists of 16 residues. The CDR3 nucleotides are TGTGCCAGCAACCTCTTAGCGGGAGGGATATACAATGAGCAGTTCTTC. Its protein is CASNLLAGGIYNEQFF.

The V and J genes are TRBV7-2 and TRBJ2-1; 10 bases fit TRBD2. The germline gives CDR1 SGHTA, CDR2 FQGNSA. This CDR3 is 18 amino acids long. V lost 0 bases, J lost 6 bases, and 11 bases stayed unmatched. CDR3 sequence: CASSLAYSSGRRGNEQFF. The CDR3 DNA is TGTGCCAGCAGCTTAGCGTATTCTAGCGGGAGAAGAGGCAATGAGCAGTTCTTC.

The V call is TRBV3-1 (or the pseudogene TRBV3-2), the J call TRBJ2-7; TRBD2 matches at 14 bases. V shed 1 base, J shed 1 base, and the junction held 0 bases outside the gene matches. CDR1 is LGHDT and CDR2 is YNNKEL in the germline V gene (reference sequence). The CDR3 covers 16 residues. The CDR3 sequence: CASSQGTSGRSYEQYF. DNA for the CDR3: TGTGCCAGCAGCCAAGGGACTAGCGGGAGGTCCTACGAGCAGTACTTC.

This chain uses TRBV27 with TRBJ2-7; 8 bases are a match to TRBD1. There are 14 residues in the CDR3. Germline V gene sequence: CDR1 MNHEY, CDR2 SMNVEV (reference sequence). Unmatched junction bases numbered 7, after V lost 5 bases and J lost 4 bases. The CDR3 DNA follows: TGTGCCAGCAGTCCGGGACAGGTGCTTTACGAGCAGTACTTC. Its translation is CASSPGQVLYEQYF.

The J gene is TRBJ1-1, the V gene TRBV2; D unresolved. Trimming left V 8 bases short and J 1 base short, with 11 bases between. The CDR3 totals 13 residues. Germline CDR1 and CDR2: SNHLY and FYNNEI. CDR3 residues: CASSRGENTEAFF. The CDR3 nucleotides read TGTGCCAGCTCTAGAGGCGAGAACACTGAAGCTTTCTTT. The complete variable domain, with remaining parts taken from reference TRBV2 and TRBJ1-1, reads EPEVTQTPSHQVTQMGQEVILRCVPISNHLYFYWYRQILGQKVEFLVSFYNNEISEKSEIFDDQFSVERPDGSNFTLKIRSTKLEDSAMYFCASSRGENTEAFFGQGTRLTVV.

V and J are TRBV4-2 and TRBJ2-3; D is possibly TRBD1 (5 bases). The CDR3 runs to 15 residues. Trimming took off 1 base at V and 4 bases at J, with 12 bases between the two ends. The V gene's germline CDR1 is LGHNA and CDR2 YNFKEQ. This chain's CDR3 is CASSQVGQVPDTQYF. DNA for the CDR3: TGTGCCAGCAGCCAAGTGGGGCAGGTCCCAGATACGCAGTATTTT.

The chain uses TRBV6-5 and TRBJ2-5; D unclear. The CDR3 consists of 11 residues. V was pared by 6 bases and J by 4 bases, with 6 bases between. Germline V CDR1 and CDR2: MNHEY, SVGAGI. The CDR3 spells CASSSPETQYF. The CDR3 bases are TGTGCCAGCAGCAGTCCAGAGACCCAGTACTTC.

The chain is built from TRBV7-9 and TRBJ2-7, with 7 bases matching TRBD2. From germline, CDR1 is SEHNR and CDR2 FQNEAQ (reference sequence). J gave up 5 bases and V 5 bases, and 9 bases lay outside the gene matches. The CDR3 is 14 residues long. The CDR3 sequence: CASSPTLARNEQYF. DNA of the CDR3: TGTGCCAGCAGCCCTACACTAGCGCGAAACGAGCAGTACTTC.

The chain combines TRBV7-2 with TRBJ2-2; D is unresolved. The CDR3 length is 14 residues. The V end lost 4 bases, the J end lost 1 base, and 7 bases lay between the germline ends. Germline loops: CDR1 SGHTA, CDR2 FQGNSA. The CDR3 coding sequence is TGTGCCAGCAGCTCCAGTCGGAACACCGGGGAGCTGTTTTTT. This gives the protein CASSSSRNTGELFF.

The chain employs TRBV20-1 and TRBJ2-7; the match to TRBD2 covers 7 bases. The CDR3 loop spans 10 amino acids. CDR1 is DFQATT and CDR2 is SNEGSKA in the germline V gene (reference sequence). Trimming took 5 bases from V and 7 from J; bases not matched to a gene: 2. The CDR3 protein is CSAGLGEQYF. The CDR3 DNA is TGCAGTGCTGGACTAGGAGAGCAGTACTTC.

The V gene is TRBV3-1 (or the pseudogene TRBV3-2), the J gene TRBJ1-1; D gene unclear. CDR1 and CDR2 from the germline V gene are LGHDT and YNNKEL (reference sequence). V was cut by 5 bases and J by 3 bases, with 7 bases left in between. This CDR3 has 12 amino acids. This CDR3 reads CASSREYTEAFF. CDR3 in DNA: TGTGCCAGCAGCAGAGAGTACACTGAAGCTTTCTTT.